This entry concerns a single T cell receptor beta chain. The junction departs from germline at one end; a sequencing error may be responsible. TCR beta VDJ and CDR3 profiles were obtained from a genomic DNA template. A single record per CDR3 protein comes from TCRdb applying MiXCR to the reads. The sample includes approximately 180,000 distinct CDR3 sequences, less than 65% of them seen just once. Germline values: CDR1 SGHTA, CDR2 FQGNSA. CDR3 length: 14 amino acids. The sample is drawn from a study of CD8+CD57+ T cells in acquired aplastic anemia. Patients who underwent sequencing had shown CD8+CD57+ cell expansion by flow cytometry.

The sequenced material came from sorted CD4+, CD8+, or CD8+CD57+ T cells (not recorded which) from PBMCs. The origin of this receptor is a human donor with aplastic anemia. This chain uses TRBV7-2 with TRBJ2-5, with 12 bases matching TRBD2. The CDR3 reads CASSFTSGGETQYF. Written as DNA, the CDR3 is TGTGCTAGCAGCTTCACTAGCGGGGGGGAGACCCAGTACTTC.